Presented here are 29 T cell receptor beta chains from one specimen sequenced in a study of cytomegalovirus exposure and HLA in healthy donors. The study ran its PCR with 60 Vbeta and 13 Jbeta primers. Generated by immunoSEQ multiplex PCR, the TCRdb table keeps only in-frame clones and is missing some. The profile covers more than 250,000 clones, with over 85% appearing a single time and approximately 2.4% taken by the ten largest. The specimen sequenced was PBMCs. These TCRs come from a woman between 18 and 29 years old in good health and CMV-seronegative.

CDR3 in amino acids: CASSLTGALYGYTF. CDR3 nucleotides: TGTGCCAGCAGCTTGACAGGGGCCCTCTATGGCTACACCTTC. This sequence joins TRBV5-6 and TRBJ1-2, with 7 bases identical to TRBD1. The CDR3 contains 14 residues. Trimming removed 1 base from V and 4 bases from J; junction bases left unmatched: 4. Germline V CDR1 and CDR2: SGHDT, YYEEEE. The complete variable domain, with remaining parts taken from reference TRBV5-6 and TRBJ1-2, reads DAGVTQSPTHLIKTRGQQVTLRCSPKSGHDTVSWYQQALGQGPQFIFQYYEEEERQRGNFPDRFSGHQFPNYSSELNVNALLLGDSALYLCASSLTGALYGYTFGSGTRLTVV.

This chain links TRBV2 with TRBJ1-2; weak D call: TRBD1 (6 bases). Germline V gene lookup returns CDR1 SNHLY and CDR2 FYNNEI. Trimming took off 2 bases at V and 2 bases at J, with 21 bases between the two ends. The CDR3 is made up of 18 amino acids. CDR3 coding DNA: TGTGCCAGCAGTGAAATCGCTGCAGGGGTGGTCTCCAACTATGGCTACACCTTC. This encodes CASSEIAAGVVSNYGYTF.

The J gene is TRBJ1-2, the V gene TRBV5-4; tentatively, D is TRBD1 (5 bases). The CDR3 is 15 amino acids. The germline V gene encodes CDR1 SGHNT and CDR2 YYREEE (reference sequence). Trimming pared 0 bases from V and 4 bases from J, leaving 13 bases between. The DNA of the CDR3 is TGTGCCAGCAGCTTGGCCTTGGGGGACTTCTATGGCTACACCTTC. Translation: CASSLALGDFYGYTF.

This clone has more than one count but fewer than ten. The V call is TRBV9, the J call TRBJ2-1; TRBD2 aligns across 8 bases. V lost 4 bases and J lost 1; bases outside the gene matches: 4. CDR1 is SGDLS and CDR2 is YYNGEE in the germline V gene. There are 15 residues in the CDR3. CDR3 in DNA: TGTGCCAGCAGCCAAAGCGGGGGTTCCTACAATGAGCAGTTCTTC. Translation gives CASSQSGGSYNEQFF.

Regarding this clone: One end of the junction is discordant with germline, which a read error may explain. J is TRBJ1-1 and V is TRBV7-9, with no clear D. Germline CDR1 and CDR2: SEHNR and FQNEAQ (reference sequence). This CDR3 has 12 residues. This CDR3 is CSSSLANLESLF. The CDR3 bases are TGTTCCAGCAGCTTAGCGAATCTCGAGTCCCTCTTT.

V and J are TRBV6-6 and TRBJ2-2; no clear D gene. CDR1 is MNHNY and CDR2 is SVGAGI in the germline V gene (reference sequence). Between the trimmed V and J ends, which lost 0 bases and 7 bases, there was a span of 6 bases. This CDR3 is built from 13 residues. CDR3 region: CASSYSRSGELFF. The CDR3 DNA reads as TGTGCCAGCAGTTACTCGCGGAGCGGGGAGCTGTTTTTT.

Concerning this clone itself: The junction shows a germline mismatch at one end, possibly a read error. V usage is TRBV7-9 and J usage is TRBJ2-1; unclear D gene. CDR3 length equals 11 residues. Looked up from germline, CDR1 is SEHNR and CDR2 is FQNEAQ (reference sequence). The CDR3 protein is CSSSFLDEQFF. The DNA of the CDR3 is TGTTCCAGCAGCTTTCTTGATGAGCAGTTCTTC.

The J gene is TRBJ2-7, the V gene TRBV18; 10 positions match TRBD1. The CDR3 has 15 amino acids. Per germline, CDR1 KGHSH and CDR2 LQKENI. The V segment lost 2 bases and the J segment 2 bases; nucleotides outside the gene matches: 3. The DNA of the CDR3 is TGTGCCAGCTCACCAATGGGACAGGGGACCTACGAGCAGTACTTC. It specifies CASSPMGQGTYEQYF. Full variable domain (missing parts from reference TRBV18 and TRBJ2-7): NAGVMQNPRHLVRRRGQEARLRCSPMKGHSHVYWYRQLPEEGLKFMVYLQKENIIDESGMPKERFSAEFPKEGPSILRIQQVVRGDSAAYFCASSPMGQGTYEQYFGPGTRLTVT.

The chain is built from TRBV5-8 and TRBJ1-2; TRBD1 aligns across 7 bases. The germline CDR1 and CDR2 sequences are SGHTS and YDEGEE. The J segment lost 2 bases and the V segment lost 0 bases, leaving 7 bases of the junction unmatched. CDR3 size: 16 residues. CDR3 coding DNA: TGTGCCAGCAGCTTGGCCCCGCCAGGGGGAAACTATGGCTACACCTTC. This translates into CASSLAPPGGNYGYTF.

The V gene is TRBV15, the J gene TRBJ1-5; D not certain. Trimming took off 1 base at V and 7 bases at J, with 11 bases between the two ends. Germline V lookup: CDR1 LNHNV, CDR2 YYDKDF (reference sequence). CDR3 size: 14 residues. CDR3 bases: TGTGCCACCAGCAGAGGAGGGATCGGGCAGCCCCAGCATTTT. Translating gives CATSRGGIGQPQHF. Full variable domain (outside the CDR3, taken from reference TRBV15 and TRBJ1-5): DAMVIQNPRYQVTQFGKPVTLSCSQTLNHNVMYWYQQKSSQAPKLLFHYYDKDFNNEADTPDNFQSRRPNTSFCFLDIRSPGLGDTAMYLCATSRGGIGQPQHFGDGTRLSIL.

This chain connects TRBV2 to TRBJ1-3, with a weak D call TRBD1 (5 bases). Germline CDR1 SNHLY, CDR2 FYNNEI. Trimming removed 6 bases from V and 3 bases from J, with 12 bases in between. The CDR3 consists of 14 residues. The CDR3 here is CASSPTRGGNTIYF. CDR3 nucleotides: TGTGCCAGCAGCCCAACAAGGGGTGGAAACACCATATATTTT. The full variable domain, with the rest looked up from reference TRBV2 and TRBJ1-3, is EPEVTQTPSHQVTQMGQEVILRCVPISNHLYFYWYRQILGQKVEFLVSFYNNEISEKSEIFDDQFSVERPDGSNFTLKIRSTKLEDSAMYFCASSPTRGGNTIYFGEGSWLTVV.

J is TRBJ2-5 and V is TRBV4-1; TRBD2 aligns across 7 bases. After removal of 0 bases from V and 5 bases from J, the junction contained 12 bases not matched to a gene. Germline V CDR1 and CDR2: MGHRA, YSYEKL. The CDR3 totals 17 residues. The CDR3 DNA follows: TGCGCCAGCAGCCAAGATTGGGAGCGGCCGGGAGGCGAGACCCAGTACTTC. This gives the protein CASSQDWERPGGETQYF.

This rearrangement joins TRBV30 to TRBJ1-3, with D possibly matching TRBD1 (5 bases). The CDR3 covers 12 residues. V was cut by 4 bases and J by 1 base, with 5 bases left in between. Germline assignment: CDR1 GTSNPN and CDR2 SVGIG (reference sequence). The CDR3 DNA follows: TGTGCCTGGAAGGGGTCTGGAAACACCATATATTTT. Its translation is CAWKGSGNTIYF.

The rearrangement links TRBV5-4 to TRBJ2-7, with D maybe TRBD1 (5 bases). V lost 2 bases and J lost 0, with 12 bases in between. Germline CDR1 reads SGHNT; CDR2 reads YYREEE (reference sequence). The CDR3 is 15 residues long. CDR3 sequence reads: CASSLEPRGSYEQYF. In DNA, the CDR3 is TGTGCCAGCAGCTTAGAGCCTAGGGGCTCCTACGAGCAGTACTTC.

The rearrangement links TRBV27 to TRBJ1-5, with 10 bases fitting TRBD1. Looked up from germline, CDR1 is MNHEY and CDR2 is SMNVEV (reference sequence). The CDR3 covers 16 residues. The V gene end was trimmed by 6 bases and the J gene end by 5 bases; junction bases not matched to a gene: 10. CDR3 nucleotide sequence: TGTGCCAGCAGGCCTACCGGGACAGGGGACCATCAGCCCCAGCATTTT. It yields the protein CASRPTGTGDHQPQHF.

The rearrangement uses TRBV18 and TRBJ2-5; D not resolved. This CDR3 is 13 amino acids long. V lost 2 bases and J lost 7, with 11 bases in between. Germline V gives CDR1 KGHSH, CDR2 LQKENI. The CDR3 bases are TGTGCCAGCTCACCATCAACGGAGACGACCCAGTACTTC. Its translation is CASSPSTETTQYF.

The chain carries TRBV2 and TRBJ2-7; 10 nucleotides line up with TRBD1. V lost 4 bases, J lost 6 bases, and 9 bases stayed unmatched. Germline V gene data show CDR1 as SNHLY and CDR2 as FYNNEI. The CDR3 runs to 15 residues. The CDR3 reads CASSAQTGGGSEQYF. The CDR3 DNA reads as TGTGCCAGCAGTGCGCAGACAGGGGGCGGAAGCGAGCAGTACTTC.

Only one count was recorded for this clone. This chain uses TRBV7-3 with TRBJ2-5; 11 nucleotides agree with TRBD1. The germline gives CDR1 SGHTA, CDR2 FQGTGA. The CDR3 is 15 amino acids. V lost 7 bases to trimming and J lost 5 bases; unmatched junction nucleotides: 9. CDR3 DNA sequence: TGTGCCAGCACCTCTACCGGGACAGGGGGGGAGACCCAGTACTTC. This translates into CASTSTGTGGETQYF.

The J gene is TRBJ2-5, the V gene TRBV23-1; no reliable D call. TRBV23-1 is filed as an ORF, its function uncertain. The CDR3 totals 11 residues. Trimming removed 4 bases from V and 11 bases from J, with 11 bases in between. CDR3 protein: CASSLPKEQYF. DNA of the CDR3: TGCGCCAGCAGTCTCCCGAAAGAGCAGTACTTC.

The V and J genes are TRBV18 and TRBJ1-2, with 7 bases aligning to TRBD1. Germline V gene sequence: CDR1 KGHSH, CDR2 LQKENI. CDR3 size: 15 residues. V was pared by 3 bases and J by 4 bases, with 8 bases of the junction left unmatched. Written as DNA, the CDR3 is TGTGCCAGCTCACCCCTCGGACAGGCCGGCTATGGCTACACCTTC. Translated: CASSPLGQAGYGYTF.

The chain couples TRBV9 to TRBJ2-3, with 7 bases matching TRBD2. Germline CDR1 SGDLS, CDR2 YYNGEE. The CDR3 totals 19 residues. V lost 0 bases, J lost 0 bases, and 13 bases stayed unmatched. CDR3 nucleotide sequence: TGTGCCAGCAGCGTAGCCGGTGGGAGCGGGGTAAGAAGCACAGATACGCAGTATTTT. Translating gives CASSVAGGSGVRSTDTQYF.

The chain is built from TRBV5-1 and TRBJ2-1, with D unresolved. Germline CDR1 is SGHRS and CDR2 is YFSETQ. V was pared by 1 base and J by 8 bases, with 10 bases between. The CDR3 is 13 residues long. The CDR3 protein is CASSLYIPDEQFF. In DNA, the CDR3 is TGCGCCAGCAGCTTGTATATCCCGGATGAGCAGTTCTTC.

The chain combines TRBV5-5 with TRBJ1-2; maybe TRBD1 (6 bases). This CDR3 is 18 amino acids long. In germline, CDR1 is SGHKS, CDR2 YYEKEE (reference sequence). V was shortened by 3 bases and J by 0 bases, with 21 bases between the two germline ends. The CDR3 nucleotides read TGTGCCAGCAGCTCGAGTATAAAGCCCCGGGACACTAACTATGGCTACACCTTC. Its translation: CASSSSIKPRDTNYGYTF. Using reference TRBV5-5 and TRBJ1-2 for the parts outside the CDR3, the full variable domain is DAGVTQSPTHLIKTRGQQVTLRCSPISGHKSVSWYQQVLGQGPQFIFQYYEKEERGRGNFPDRFSARQFPNYSSELNVNALLLGDSALYLCASSSSIKPRDTNYGYTFGSGTRLTVV.

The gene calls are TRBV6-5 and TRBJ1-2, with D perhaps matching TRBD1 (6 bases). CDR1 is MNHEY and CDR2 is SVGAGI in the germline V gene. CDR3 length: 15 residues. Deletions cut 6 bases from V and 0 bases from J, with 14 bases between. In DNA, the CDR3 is TGTGCCAGCAGCCCACAGGGTTCCGCTAACTATGGCTACACCTTC. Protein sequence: CASSPQGSANYGYTF.

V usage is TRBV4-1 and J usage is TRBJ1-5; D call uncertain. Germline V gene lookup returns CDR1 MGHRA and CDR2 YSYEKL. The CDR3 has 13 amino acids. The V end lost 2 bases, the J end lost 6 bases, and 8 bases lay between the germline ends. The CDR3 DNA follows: TGCGCCAGCAGCCAAAATGGGCTTCAGCCCCAGCATTTT. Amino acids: CASSQNGLQPQHF.

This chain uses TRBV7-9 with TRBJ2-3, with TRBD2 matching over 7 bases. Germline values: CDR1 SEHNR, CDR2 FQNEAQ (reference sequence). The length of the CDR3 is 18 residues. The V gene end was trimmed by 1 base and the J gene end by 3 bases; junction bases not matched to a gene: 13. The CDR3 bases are TGTGCCAGCAGCTTAGGACTGCCGGGAGGTGGCTCAACAGATACGCAGTATTTT. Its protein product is CASSLGLPGGGSTDTQYF.

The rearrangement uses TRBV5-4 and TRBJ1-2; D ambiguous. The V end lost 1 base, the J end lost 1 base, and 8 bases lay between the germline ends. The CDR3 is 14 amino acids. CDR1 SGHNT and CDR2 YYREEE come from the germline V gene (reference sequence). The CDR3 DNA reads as TGTGCCAGCAGCTTGTTTCTGTTTAACTATGGCTACACCTTC. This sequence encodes CASSLFLFNYGYTF.

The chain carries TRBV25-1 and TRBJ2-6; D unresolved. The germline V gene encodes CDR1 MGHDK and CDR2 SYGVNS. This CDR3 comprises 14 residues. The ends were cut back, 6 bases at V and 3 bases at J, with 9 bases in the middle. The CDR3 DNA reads TGTGCCAGCAGATATTCGGGTGGGGCCAACGTCCTGACTTTC. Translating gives CASRYSGGANVLTF.

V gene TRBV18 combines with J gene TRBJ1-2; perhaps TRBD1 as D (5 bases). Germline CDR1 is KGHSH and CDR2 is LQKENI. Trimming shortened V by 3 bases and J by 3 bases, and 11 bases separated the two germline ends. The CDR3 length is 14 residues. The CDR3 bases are TGTGCCAGCTCACCCCGGACAACTGACTATGGCTACACCTTC. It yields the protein CASSPRTTDYGYTF.